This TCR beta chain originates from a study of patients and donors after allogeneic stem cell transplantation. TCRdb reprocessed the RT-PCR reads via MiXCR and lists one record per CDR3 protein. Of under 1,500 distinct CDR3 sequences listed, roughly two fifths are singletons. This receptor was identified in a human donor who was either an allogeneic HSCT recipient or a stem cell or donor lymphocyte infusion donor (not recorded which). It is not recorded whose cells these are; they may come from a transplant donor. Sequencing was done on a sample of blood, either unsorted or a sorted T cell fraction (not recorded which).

The CDR3 loop reads CASSVGTVNTGELFF. The CDR3 DNA is TGTGCCAGCAGCGTAGGGACAGTGAACACCGGGGAGCTGTTTTTT. The chain is built from TRBV9 and TRBJ2-2, with D possibly matching TRBD1 (6 bases). From germline, CDR1 is SGDLS and CDR2 YYNGEE. There are 15 residues in the CDR3. V was clipped by 0 bases and J by 1 base, with 7 bases between them.